The T cell receptor (beta chain) under discussion was sequenced for a study of regulatory T cells in long-lasting Graves disease. Study summary: Prior antithyroid drug treatment in newly diagnosed Graves' patients lasted under 3 months.

This CDR3 spans 13 amino acids. The germline V gene encodes CDR1 ENHRY and CDR2 SYGVKD. V lost 0 bases to trimming and J lost 5 bases, with 5 bases between them. The sample's time point: newly diagnosed GD, antithyroid drugs for less than 3 months. RNA extracted from PBMCs served as the sequencing template. Patients were enrolled at an endocrinology department in Xi'an, China. Researchers made TCR beta libraries by using iRepertoire HTBI primers and running Arm-PCR on CDR3 regions. TCRdb re-analysed the multiplex PCR reads in MiXCR, keeping a single row per CDR3 protein. The sample holds hundreds of thousands of distinct CDR3 sequences, roughly a sixth seen once. Points from the study as a whole: Between persistent patients, about 2,700 public clonotypes were shared, exceeding the 966 shared between new patients. Favored gene segments in persistent disease were TRBV28, TRBJ1-2 and TRBJ2-5.

This clonotype was detected ten times or more. Its matching antigen is unknown. The sample in question was peripheral blood mononuclear cells (PBMCs), obtained at new diagnosis, from a patient treated with antithyroid drugs. V and J are TRBV10-3 and TRBJ2-1; D not resolved. The sequence came from a female donor with Graves disease. CDR3 residues: CAISESLDNEQFF. CDR3 DNA: TGTGCCATCAGTGAGTCGCTCGACAATGAGCAGTTCTTC.